Detailed here is one T cell receptor (beta chain). Its antigen is not known. Assay used: immunoSEQ multiplex PCR; TCRdb lists only in-frame clones, some missing. The data contain tens of thousands of clones, less than 90% of them seen just once; the ten biggest clones take up more than 0.65%. Focal radiation with ipilimumab CTLA-4 blockade was given to patients with chemo-refractory metastatic non-small-cell lung cancer. This sample was included in a study of radiotherapy plus CTLA-4 blockade in lung cancer. At the level of the study: Objective responses were observed in around 17% of patients, and disease control was achieved by approximately 30%. General observations from the study: The best prediction of response reportedly came from early blood T cell clone dynamics, with interferon-beta. Subsequent to radiotherapy plus ipilimumab, tumor-derived TCR clones underwent expansion in blood.

The TCR originated in a human donor with non-small cell lung cancer who had stable disease on radiotherapy plus ipilimumab. The sample consisted of peripheral blood, taken from a patient treated with radiotherapy plus ipilimumab.

CDR3 coding DNA: TGTGCCAGTAGTATAAGGAACAATCAGCCCCAGCATTTT. Translated: CASSIRNNQPQHF. The V call is TRBV19, the J call TRBJ1-5; D gene uncertain. With 2 bases removed from V and 3 bases from J, the gap between germline ends came to 5 bases. The CDR3 sequence is 13 residues long. CDR1 and CDR2 from the germline V gene are LNHDA and SQIVND (reference sequence).